This T cell receptor beta chain was identified in a study of T cell responses to AZD1222 COVID-19 vaccine. Study outcomes and limitations: Samples come after the peak T cell response, not at day 14. Just 6 or 7 people given AZD1222 tested seropositive at baseline. Nearly half of the spike-specific TCRs reportedly recognize variant regions that carry no mutations.

Points on this clone: The target antigen is unknown.

Analyses pooled second doses at about 4 or about 12 weeks. The trim removed 5 bases at V and 6 bases at J, leaving 3 bases unmatched. The CDR3 sequence is 13 residues long. In germline, CDR1 is SGHKS, CDR2 YYEKEE (reference sequence). Here immunoSEQ multiplex PCR was the method, and the copy in TCRdb shows in-frame clones only, minus some. The table has about 180,000 clones, 88% seen once. V is TRBV5-5 and J is TRBJ2-2, with 8 bases identical to TRBD1. The sequence derives from an adult who received the AZD1222 COVID-19 vaccine. The specimen was peripheral blood, collected 28 days after the second AZD1222 dose. The DNA of the CDR3 is TGTGCCAGCAGACCAGGGGGCCCCGGGGAGCTGTTTTTT. Its translation is CASRPGGPGELFF. Variable domain in full (rest from reference TRBV5-5 and TRBJ2-2): DAGVTQSPTHLIKTRGQQVTLRCSPISGHKSVSWYQQVLGQGPQFIFQYYEKEERGRGNFPDRFSARQFPNYSSELNVNALLLGDSALYLCASRPGGPGELFFGEGSRLTVL.